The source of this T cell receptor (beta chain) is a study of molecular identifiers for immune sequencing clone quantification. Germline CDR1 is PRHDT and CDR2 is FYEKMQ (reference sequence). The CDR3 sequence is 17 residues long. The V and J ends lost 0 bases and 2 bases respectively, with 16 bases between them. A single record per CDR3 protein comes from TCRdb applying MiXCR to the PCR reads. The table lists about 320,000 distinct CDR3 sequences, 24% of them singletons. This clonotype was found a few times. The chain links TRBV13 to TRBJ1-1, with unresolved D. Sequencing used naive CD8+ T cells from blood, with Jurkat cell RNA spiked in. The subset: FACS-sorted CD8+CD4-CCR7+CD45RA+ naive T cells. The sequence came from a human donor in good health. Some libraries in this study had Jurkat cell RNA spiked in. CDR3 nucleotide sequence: TGTGCCAGCAGCTTAGGGGCAGCCATTACAGCAAACACTGAAGCTTTCTTT. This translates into CASSLGAAITANTEAFF.